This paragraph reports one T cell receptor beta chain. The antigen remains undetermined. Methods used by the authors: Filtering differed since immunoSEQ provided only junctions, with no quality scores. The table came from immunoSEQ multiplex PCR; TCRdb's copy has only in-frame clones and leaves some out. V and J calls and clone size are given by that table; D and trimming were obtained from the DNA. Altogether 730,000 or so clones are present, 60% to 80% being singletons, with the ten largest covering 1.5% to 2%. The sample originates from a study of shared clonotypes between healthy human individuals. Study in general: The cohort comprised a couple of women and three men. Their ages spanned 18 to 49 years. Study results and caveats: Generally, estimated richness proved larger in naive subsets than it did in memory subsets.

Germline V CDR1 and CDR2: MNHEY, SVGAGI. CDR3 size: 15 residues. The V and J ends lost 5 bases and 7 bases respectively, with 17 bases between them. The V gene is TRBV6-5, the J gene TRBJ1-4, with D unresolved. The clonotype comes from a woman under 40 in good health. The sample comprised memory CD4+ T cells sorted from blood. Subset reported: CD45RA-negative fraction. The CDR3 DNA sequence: TGTGCCAGCAGTCCCGGACGTGGTCAACTTGAAAAACTGTTTTTT. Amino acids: CASSPGRGQLEKLFF.